This T cell receptor beta chain was identified in a study of shared clonotypes between healthy human individuals. Study context: Plates per donor: three CD4 naive, three CD4 memory, two CD8 naive, one CD8 memory. Study-wide findings and caveats: A generally larger estimated richness was seen in naive subsets than in memory subsets.

A remark on this clone: Its antigen is not identified.

Germline CDR1 SEHNR, CDR2 FQNEAQ (reference sequence). There are 13 residues in the CDR3. The V gene lost 1 base and the J gene lost 8 bases, with 9 bases spanning the gap. This table comes from immunoSEQ multiplex PCR, and its TCRdb copy is limited to in-frame clones, with some not included. The sample includes over 1.5 million clones, around 98% of them seen just once. V is TRBV7-9 and J is TRBJ2-1; D is perhaps TRBD1 or TRBD2 (5 bases each). This receptor was obtained from a man aged 30-40 years in good health. The sequenced sample consisted of naive CD4+ T cells sorted from blood. Subset meaning: CD45RA+ positively selected. Here the CDR3 reads CASSLEGRDEQFF. As DNA, the CDR3 is TGTGCCAGCAGCTTAGAGGGGCGGGATGAGCAGTTCTTC.